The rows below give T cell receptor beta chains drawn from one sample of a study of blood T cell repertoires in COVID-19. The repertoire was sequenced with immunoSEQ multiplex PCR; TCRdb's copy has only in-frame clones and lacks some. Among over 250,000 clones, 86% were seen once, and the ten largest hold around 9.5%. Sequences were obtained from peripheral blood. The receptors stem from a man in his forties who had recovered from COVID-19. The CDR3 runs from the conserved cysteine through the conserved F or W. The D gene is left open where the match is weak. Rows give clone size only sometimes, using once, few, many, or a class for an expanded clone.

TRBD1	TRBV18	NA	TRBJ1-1	CASSPTGDTEAFF	TGTGCCAGCTCACCAACAGGGGACACTGAAGCTTTCTTT
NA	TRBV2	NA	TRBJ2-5	CASSEGRGGGLETQYF	TGTGCCAGCAGTGAAGGACGAGGGGGGGGCTTGGAGACCCAGTACTTC
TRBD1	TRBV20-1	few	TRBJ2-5	CSASYRGEETQYF	TGCAGTGCTAGTTACAGGGGTGAAGAGACCCAGTACTTC
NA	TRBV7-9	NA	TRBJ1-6	CASSLGRGNNSPLHF	TGTGCCAGCAGCTTAGGCAGGGGAAATAATTCACCCCTCCACTTT
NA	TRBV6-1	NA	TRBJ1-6	CASSEIPGLNSPLHF	TGTGCCAGCAGTGAAATCCCAGGGCTCAATTCACCCCTCCACTTT
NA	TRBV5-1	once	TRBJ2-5	CASSLRTKPPTQYF	TGCGCCAGCAGCTTGAGGACTAAACCCCCGACCCAGTACTTC
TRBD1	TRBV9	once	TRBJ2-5	CASSVATVTGTGGRETQYF	TGTGCCAGCAGCGTAGCTACAGTCACGGGGACAGGGGGCAGAGAGACCCAGTACTTC
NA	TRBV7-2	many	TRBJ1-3	CASSLFSGSGNTIYF	TGTGCCAGCAGCTTATTTTCAGGGTCTGGAAACACCATATATTTT
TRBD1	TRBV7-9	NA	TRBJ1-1	CASRENRGSGTEAFF	TGTGCCAGCAGGGAGAACAGGGGCTCCGGCACTGAAGCTTTCTTT
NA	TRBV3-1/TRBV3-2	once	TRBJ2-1	CASSPDPRGNEQFF	TGTGCCAGCAGCCCAGATCCCCGGGGAAATGAGCAGTTCTTC
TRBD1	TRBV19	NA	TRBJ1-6	CASSSDRGPSPLHF	TGTGCCAGTAGTAGCGACAGGGGTCCGTCACCCCTCCACTTT
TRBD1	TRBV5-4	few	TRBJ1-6	CASHSGQRAYNSPLHF	TGTGCCAGCCACTCGGGACAGAGAGCCTATAATTCACCCCTCCACTTT
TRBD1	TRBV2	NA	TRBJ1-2	CASQKTGTNYGYTF	TGTGCCAGCCAAAAGACAGGGACTAACTATGGCTACACCTTC
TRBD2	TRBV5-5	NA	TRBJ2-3	CASSLVFSGGRTDTQYF	TGTGCCAGCAGCTTGGTGTTCTCGGGGGGGCGGACAGATACGCAGTATTTT
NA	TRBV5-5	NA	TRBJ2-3	CASSFLTATDTQYF	TGTGCCAGCAGCTTCTTAACAGCTACAGATACGCAGTATTTT
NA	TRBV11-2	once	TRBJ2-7	CASSFLGEQYF	TGTGCCAGCAGCTTCCTAGGCGAGCAGTACTTC
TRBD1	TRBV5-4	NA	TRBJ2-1	CASSSRDRYNEQFF	TGTGCCAGCAGCTCCCGGGACAGGTACAATGAGCAGTTCTTC
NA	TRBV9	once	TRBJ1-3	CASAEGGRETIYF	TGTGCCAGCGCGGAAGGGGGGAGGGAGACCATATATTTT
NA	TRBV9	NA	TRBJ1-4	CASSVEGATNEKLFF	TGTGCCAGCAGCGTAGAGGGAGCAACTAATGAAAAACTGTTTTTT
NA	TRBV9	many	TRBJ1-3	CASSYLSGNTIYF	TGTGCCAGCAGCTACCTATCTGGAAACACCATATATTTT
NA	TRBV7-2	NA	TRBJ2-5	CASSLVYQRETQYF	TGTGCCAGCAGCTTAGTTTATCAGCGAGAGACCCAGTACTTC
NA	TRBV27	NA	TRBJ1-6	CASSGRVNSPLHF	TGTGCCAGCAGTGGCAGGGTAAATTCACCCCTCCACTTT
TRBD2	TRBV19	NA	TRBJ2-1	CASSMGLALDEQFF	TGTGCCAGTAGTATGGGACTAGCTCTCGATGAGCAGTTCTTC
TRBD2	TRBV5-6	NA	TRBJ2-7	CASSFERGGLYEQYF	TGTGCCAGCAGCTTCGAGCGGGGGGGCCTCTACGAGCAGTACTTC
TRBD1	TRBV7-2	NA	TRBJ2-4	CASSFPGQGAGNIQYF	TGTGCCAGCAGCTTTCCGGGACAGGGGGCGGGGAACATTCAGTACTTC
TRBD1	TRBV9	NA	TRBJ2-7	CASSVERADRVVTRYEQYF	TGTGCCAGCAGCGTAGAGAGGGCGGACAGGGTAGTAACTCGCTACGAGCAGTACTTC
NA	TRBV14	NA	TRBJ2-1	CASSHWDFGEQFF	TGTGCCAGCAGCCATTGGGACTTTGGTGAGCAGTTCTTC
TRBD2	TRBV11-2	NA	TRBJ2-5	CASSPRGQRGGGETQYF	TGTGCCAGCAGCCCCAGAGGGCAGCGGGGGGGCGGGGAGACCCAGTACTTC
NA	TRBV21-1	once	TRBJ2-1	CASSGRAGESDEQFF	TGTGCCAGCAGCGGGCGAGCGGGAGAAAGTGATGAGCAGTTCTTC
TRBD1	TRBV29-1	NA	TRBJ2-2	CSVEDLETGSGELFF	TGCAGCGTTGAAGATCTGGAGACAGGGTCCGGGGAGCTGTTTTTT
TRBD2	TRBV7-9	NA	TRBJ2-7	CASSRGLAGGGGEQYF	TGTGCCAGCAGCCGCGGACTAGCGGGAGGCGGAGGCGAGCAGTACTTC
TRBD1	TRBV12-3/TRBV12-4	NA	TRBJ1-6	CASSPGGNSPLHF	TGTGCCAGCAGTCCAGGGGGGAATTCACCCCTCCACTTT
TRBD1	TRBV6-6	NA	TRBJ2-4	CASSPLRGSSIKNIQYF	TGTGCCAGCAGTCCCCTCAGGGGGTCTAGCATCAAAAACATTCAGTACTTC
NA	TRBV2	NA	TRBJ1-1	CASSEEAPGPEAFF	TGTGCCAGCAGTGAAGAAGCTCCTGGGCCTGAAGCTTTCTTT
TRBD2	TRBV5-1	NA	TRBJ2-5	CASSPWTSGTRGETQYF	TGCGCCAGCAGCCCATGGACTAGCGGGACCCGCGGGGAGACCCAGTACTTC
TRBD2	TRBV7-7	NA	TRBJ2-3	CASSQIRAGGLNTQYF	TGTGCCAGCAGCCAAATTCGGGCGGGGGGGCTGAATACGCAGTATTTT
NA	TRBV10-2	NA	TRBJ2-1	CASRFGGTSYNEQFF	TGCGCCAGCAGGTTCGGGGGAACCTCCTACAATGAGCAGTTCTTC
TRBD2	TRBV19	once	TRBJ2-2	CASSRRGVDTGELFF	TGTGCCAGTAGTAGACGGGGGGTCGACACCGGGGAGCTGTTTTTT
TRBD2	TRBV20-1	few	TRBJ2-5	CSASRTSGLQETQYF	TGCAGTGCTAGTAGGACTAGCGGCCTCCAAGAGACCCAGTACTTC
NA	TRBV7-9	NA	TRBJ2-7	CASSLGYNEQYF	TGTGCCAGCAGCTTAGGATACAACGAGCAGTACTTC
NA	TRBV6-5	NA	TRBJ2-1	CASRATGLVGNEQFF	TGTGCCAGCAGAGCCACGGGACTCGTCGGGAATGAGCAGTTCTTC
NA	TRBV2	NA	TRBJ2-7	CASLRNSGEQYF	TGTGCCAGCCTCCGAAACAGTGGCGAGCAGTACTTC
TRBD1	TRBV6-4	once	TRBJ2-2	CASSGQRKYRGQNTGELFF	TGTGCCAGCAGTGGCCAGAGGAAATACAGGGGGCAAAACACCGGGGAGCTGTTTTTT
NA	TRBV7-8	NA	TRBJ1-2	CASSSEEPRMDGYTF	TGTGCCAGCAGCTCAGAAGAGCCTAGAATGGATGGCTACACCTTC
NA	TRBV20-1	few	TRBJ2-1	CSARGTNEQFF	TGCAGTGCTCGGGGGACCAATGAGCAGTTCTTC